This section outlines one T cell receptor beta chain sequence together with its context. The authors' processing: Quantification of nucleated cells was approximated via reference gene primer amplification. This table comes from immunoSEQ multiplex PCR, and its TCRdb copy is limited to in-frame clones, with some not included. The DNA was the basis for D and trimming; V, J and clone size are from that table. This sample yields about 75,000 clones, of which roughly 88% are seen a single time; about a fifth belongs to the top ten. This record comes from a study of blood T cell repertoires in COVID-19. Across the whole study: COVID-19 samples, acute and convalescent, were from the United States, Italy and Spain. In each case, the material was cDNA or gDNA derived from T cells, B-cell-depleted T cells, or PBMCs.

The clonotype originates from a woman between 45 and 60 years old with acute or convalescent COVID-19. The sequencing sample was made of peripheral blood.

CDR3 DNA: TGTGCCAGCGACCGGACAGGGGGCTACGAGCAGTACTTC. Its translation: CASDRTGGYEQYF. The gene calls are TRBV7-9 and TRBJ2-7; 10 bases map to TRBD1. The CDR3 is made up of 13 amino acids. CDR1 and CDR2 (germline): SEHNR, FQNEAQ (reference sequence). V lost 8 bases and J lost 3; bases outside the gene matches: 4.